This T cell receptor beta chain was sequenced in a study of T cells in tuberculosis. This clone appeared once. Its target is unknown. Germline V lookup: CDR1 MNHEY, CDR2 SVGAGI. Trimming at V came to 5 bases and at J to 6 bases, leaving 4 bases not matched to a gene. CDR3 length: 13 amino acids. General study findings and limits: GMM-specific TCRs were nearer to active tuberculosis alpha repertoires, suggesting expansion. Samples were chosen by availability of cryopreserved specimens. Smaller alpha distances in active tuberculosis partly reflected shorter CDR3-alpha lengths. A GMM-specific repertoire classifier reached roughly 90% accuracy, AUROC approximately 0.9.

Some clones are missing from TCRdb's copy, which holds only in-frame ones; the method was immunoSEQ multiplex PCR. Here the sample spans roughly 35,000 clones, about 94% being singletons. The chain is built from TRBV6-5 and TRBJ2-1, with 7 bases that match TRBD1. Sample: PBMCs. The sequence was obtained from a donor aged 10-29 years with latent tuberculosis or without tuberculosis infection. The CDR3 sequence is CASSTGAGNEQFF. DNA of the CDR3: TGTGCCAGCAGTACAGGGGCGGGCAATGAGCAGTTCTTC.